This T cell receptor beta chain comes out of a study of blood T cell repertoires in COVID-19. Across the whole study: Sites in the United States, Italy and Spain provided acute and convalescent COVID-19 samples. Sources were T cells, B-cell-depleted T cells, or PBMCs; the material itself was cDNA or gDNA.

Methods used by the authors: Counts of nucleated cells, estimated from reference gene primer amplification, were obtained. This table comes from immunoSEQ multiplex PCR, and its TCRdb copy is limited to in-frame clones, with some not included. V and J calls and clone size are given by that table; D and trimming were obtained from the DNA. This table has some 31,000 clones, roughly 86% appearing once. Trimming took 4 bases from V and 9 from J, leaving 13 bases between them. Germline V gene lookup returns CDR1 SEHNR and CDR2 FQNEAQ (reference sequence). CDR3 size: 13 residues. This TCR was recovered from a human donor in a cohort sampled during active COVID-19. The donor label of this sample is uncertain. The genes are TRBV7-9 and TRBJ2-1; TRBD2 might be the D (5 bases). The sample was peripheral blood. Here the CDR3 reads CASSSGIEAEQFF. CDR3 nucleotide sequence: TGTGCCAGCAGCTCCGGGATTGAGGCTGAGCAGTTCTTC.